This is a list of T cell receptor beta chains from one sample in a study of shared clonotypes between healthy human individuals. Sequencing was performed with immunoSEQ multiplex PCR; in TCRdb, only in-frame clones are kept and a portion is missing. The sample lists about 680,000 clones; 92% were seen once. What was sequenced was naive CD8+ T cells sorted from blood. These receptors all stem from a man between 25 and 39 years old in good health. Each CDR3 is given with its conserved first and last residue. The D gene is left open where the match is weak. Expanded clones get a size class; other rows say once, few or many, or leave the size out.

size	J	D	V	DNA	CDR3
.	TRBJ2-7	.	TRBV29-1	TGCAGCGTTCAACAGATCCACGAGCAGTACTTC	CSVQQIHEQYF
few	TRBJ2-7	.	TRBV10-2	TGCGCCAGCAGTGAGGGGAGCGAGCAGTACTTC	CASSEGSEQYF
.	TRBJ2-7	TRBD1	TRBV6-6	TGTGCCAGCAGCTCGACAGGGGGTTTCTACGAGCAGTACTTC	CASSSTGGFYEQYF
.	TRBJ2-1	.	TRBV11-2	TGTGCCAGCAGCTTAGGGGGGGATGAGCAGTTCTTC	CASSLGGDEQFF
once	TRBJ2-1	.	TRBV29-1	TGCAGCCATCGGGGCGGAACAGGTAATGAGCAGTTCTTC	CSHRGGTGNEQFF
.	TRBJ1-3	.	TRBV7-9	TGTGCCAGCAGTGGAACTGGAAACACCATATATTTT	CASSGTGNTIYF
.	TRBJ2-7	.	TRBV6-6	TGTGCCAGCAGCGGGGCAGGGGTCGAGCAGTACTTC	CASSGAGVEQYF
once	TRBJ2-1	.	TRBV5-6	TGTGCCAGCAGCCAAACCCGGGAGCAGTTCTTC	CASSQTREQFF
.	TRBJ2-2	TRBD1	TRBV6-6	TGTGCCGTGTTACTGGGGACAGGGCCCCCCGGGGAGCTGTTTTTT	CAVLLGTGPPGELFF
.	TRBJ2-7	TRBD2	TRBV5-6	TGTGCCAGCAGCCTAGCGGGAGGGCCCTACGAGCAGTACTTC	CASSLAGGPYEQYF
.	TRBJ2-7	.	TRBV30	TGTGCCTGGAGCCTGGGGGCAGGGCAGCTAGAGGAGTACTTC	CAWSLGAGQLEEYF
once	TRBJ2-3	.	TRBV7-9	TGTGCCAGCAGCTTAGAGGGAGGTTTCAGGGAAACAGATACGCAGTATTTT	CASSLEGGFRETDTQYF
.	TRBJ2-7	TRBD1	TRBV9	TGTGCCAGCAGCGTAGAGACAGGGGGGCCGTACGAGCAGTACTTC	CASSVETGGPYEQYF
.	TRBJ1-1	.	TRBV9	TGTGCCAGCAGCCCTGGTCGGGGAGGGTCGAACACTGAAGCTTTCTTT	CASSPGRGGSNTEAFF
.	TRBJ2-1	TRBD2	TRBV27	TGTGCCAGCACCGCACCGCCGCTAGCGGGAAATGAGCAGTTCTTC	CASTAPPLAGNEQFF
once	TRBJ2-5	TRBD2	TRBV25-1	TGTGCCAGGACTAGCGACCAAGAGACCCAGTACTTC	CARTSDQETQYF
once	TRBJ2-3	TRBD2	TRBV14	TGTGCCAGCAGCCTTAGGACTAGCGCTAAAGATACGCAGTATTTT	CASSLRTSAKDTQYF
.	TRBJ2-7	TRBD1	TRBV5-8	TGTGCCAGCAGAACCGGGACAGCGACCTACGAGCAGTACTTC	CASRTGTATYEQYF
.	TRBJ2-4	TRBD1	TRBV30	TGTGCCTGGAGTGTAGGGACAGGGCCAAACATTCAGTACTTC	CAWSVGTGPNIQYF
.	TRBJ2-7	.	TRBV2	TGTGCCAGCACGGGTCCTTTGAGCGAGCAGTACTTC	CASTGPLSEQYF
.	TRBJ1-2	TRBD1	TRBV2	TGTGCCAGCACTCCTAGGGGGACAGGGGGAAACTATGGCTACACCTTC	CASTPRGTGGNYGYTF
.	TRBJ2-7	.	TRBV7-2	TGTGCCAGCAGCTTAGAGGGGACCTACGAGCAGTACTTC	CASSLEGTYEQYF
.	TRBJ2-2	TRBD2	TRBV11-2	TGTGCCAGCAGCTTAGGCCGACGGGGGGAGTTCACGACCGGGGAGCTGTTTTTT	CASSLGRRGEFTTGELFF
.	TRBJ2-1	.	TRBV5-1	TGCGCCAGCAGCTTTCGGACAGCCGCTTATGAGCAGTTCTTC	CASSFRTAAYEQFF
few	TRBJ2-1	.	TRBV15	TGTGCCACCTCAGAGGGGGGCGGGGGTTCCTACAATGAGCAGTTCTTC	CATSEGGGGSYNEQFF
.	TRBJ2-7	.	TRBV5-6	TGTGCCAGCAGCTTGTTTCCTAGCGAGGACGAGCAGTACTTC	CASSLFPSEDEQYF
.	TRBJ2-7	TRBD2	TRBV4-1	TGCGCCAGCAGCCTAGCGGGAGGCGAGCAGTACTTC	CASSLAGGEQYF
.	TRBJ2-1	.	TRBV6-6	TGTGCCAGCAGTTACGGGGGAGATGAGCAGTTCTTC	CASSYGGDEQFF
once	TRBJ2-2	TRBD2	TRBV28	TGTGCCACCTCCAGTCTAGCGGGAGATCCCGGGGAGCTGTTTTTT	CATSSLAGDPGELFF
few	TRBJ2-3	TRBD2	TRBV2	TGTGCCAGCAGCCCCTTGGGTGGGACTAGCGGGAGCCCAGATACGCAGTATTTT	CASSPLGGTSGSPDTQYF
.	TRBJ2-7	.	TRBV28	TGTGCCAGCAGTTTTACCCGTGGGGACGAGCAGTACTTC	CASSFTRGDEQYF
.	TRBJ1-1	.	TRBV6-6	TGTGCCAGCAGTTACTCTGGTGTAAACACTGAAGCTTTCTTT	CASSYSGVNTEAFF
once	TRBJ2-7	.	TRBV27	TGTGCCAGCAGTTTGGGGCTACTCTATGACGAGCAGTACTTC	CASSLGLLYDEQYF
.	TRBJ1-5	TRBD1	TRBV27	TGTGCCAGTACGGGACAGATCGGGGGTCAGCCCCAGCATTTT	CASTGQIGGQPQHF
.	TRBJ2-3	.	TRBV13	TGTGCCAGCGGGGCGGGAACAGATACGCAGTATTTT	CASGAGTDTQYF
.	TRBJ1-1	.	TRBV28	TGTGCCAGCAGTTTATTGGGGGACACTGAAGCTTTCTTT	CASSLLGDTEAFF
once	TRBJ1-1	.	TRBV7-9	TGTGCCAGCAGCCGGGGGAGTGCTGAAGCTTTCTTT	CASSRGSAEAFF
.	TRBJ2-7	TRBD2	TRBV5-1	TGCGCCAGCAGCCAAACTCGGGGCGGGAGGGCCGGCTACGAGCAGTACTTC	CASSQTRGGRAGYEQYF
once	TRBJ2-2	.	TRBV5-6	TGTGCCAGCAGCTTGGGGCAGATCACCGGGGAGCTGTTTTTT	CASSLGQITGELFF
.	TRBJ1-1	.	TRBV6-5	TGTGCCAGCAGTCAGGGGAACACTGAAGCTTTCTTT	CASSQGNTEAFF
few	TRBJ2-7	.	TRBV28	TGTGCCAGCGGGAATCAGGTCTACGAGCAGTACTTC	CASGNQVYEQYF